This T cell receptor (beta chain) stems from a study of monozygotic twins with cystic fibrosis. Study-wide results and caveats: Median Simpson clonality of roughly 0.01 suggested naive T cells predominated. J usage was most co-twin-similar in 8 of 16 pairs, V in 13. Shared CDR3 numbers were not associated with age, concordance or severity.

The ends were cut back, 0 bases at V and 3 bases at J, with 9 bases in the middle. Germline CDR1 SGDLS, CDR2 YYNGEE. The CDR3 contains 14 residues. As to this clone: What it binds is unknown.

The protocol was immunoSEQ multiplex PCR, while the TCRdb copy is restricted to in-frame clones and leaves out a portion. The table lists 30,000 to 35,000 clones, 90% to 97% of them singletons, with around 0.15% in the top ten. The clonotype comes from a girl aged 2-10 years with cystic fibrosis. The sequencing sample was made of blood. The chain employs TRBV9 and TRBJ1-2; D may be TRBD1 (5 bases). In DNA, the CDR3 is TGTGCCAGCAGCGTAGTTGAGACAGACTATGGCTACACCTTC. Translating gives CASSVVETDYGYTF.